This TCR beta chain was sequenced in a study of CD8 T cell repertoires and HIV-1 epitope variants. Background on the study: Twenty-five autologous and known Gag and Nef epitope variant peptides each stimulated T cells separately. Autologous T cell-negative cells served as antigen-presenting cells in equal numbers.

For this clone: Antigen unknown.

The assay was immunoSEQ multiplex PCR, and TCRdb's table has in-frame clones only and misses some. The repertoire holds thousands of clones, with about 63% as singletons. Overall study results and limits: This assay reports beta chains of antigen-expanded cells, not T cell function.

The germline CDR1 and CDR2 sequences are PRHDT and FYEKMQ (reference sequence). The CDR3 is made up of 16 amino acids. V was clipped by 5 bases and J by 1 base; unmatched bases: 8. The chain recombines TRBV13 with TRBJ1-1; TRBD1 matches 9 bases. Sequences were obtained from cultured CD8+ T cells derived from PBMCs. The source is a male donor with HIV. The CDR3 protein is CASSLGGGQGNTEAFF. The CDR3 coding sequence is TGTGCCAGCAGCCTTGGAGGGGGACAGGGGAACACTGAAGCTTTCTTT.